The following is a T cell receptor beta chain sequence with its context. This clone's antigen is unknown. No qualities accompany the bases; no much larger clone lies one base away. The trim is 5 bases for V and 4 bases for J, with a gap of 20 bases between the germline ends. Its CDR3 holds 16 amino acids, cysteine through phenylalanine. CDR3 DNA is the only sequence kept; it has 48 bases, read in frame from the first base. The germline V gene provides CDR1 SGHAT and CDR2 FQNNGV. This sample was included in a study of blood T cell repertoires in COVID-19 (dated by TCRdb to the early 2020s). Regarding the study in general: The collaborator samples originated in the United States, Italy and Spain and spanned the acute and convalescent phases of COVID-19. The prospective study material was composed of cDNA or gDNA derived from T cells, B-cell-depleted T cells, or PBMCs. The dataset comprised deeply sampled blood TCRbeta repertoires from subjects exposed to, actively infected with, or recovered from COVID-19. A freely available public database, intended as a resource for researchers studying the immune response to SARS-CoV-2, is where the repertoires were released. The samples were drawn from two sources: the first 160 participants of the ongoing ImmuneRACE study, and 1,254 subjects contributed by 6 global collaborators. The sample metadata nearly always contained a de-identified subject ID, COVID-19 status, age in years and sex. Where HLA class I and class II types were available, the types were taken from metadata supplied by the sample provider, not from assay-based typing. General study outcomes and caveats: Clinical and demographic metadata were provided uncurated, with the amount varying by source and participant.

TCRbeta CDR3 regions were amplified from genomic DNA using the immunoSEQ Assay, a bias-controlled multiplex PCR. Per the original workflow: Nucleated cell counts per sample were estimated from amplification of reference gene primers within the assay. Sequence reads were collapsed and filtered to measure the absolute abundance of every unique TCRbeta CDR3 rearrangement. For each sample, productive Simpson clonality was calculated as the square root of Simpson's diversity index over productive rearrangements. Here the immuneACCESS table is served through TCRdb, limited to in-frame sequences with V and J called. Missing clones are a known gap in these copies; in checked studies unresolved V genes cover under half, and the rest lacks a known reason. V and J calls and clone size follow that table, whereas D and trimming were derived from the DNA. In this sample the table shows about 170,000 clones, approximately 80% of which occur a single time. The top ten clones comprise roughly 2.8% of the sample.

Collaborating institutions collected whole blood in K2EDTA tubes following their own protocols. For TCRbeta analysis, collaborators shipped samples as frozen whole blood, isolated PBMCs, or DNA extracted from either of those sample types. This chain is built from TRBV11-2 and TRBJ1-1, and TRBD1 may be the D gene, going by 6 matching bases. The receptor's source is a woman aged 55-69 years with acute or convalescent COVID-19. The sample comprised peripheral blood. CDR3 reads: CASSGLGQIETTEAFF. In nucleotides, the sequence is TGTGCCAGCAGCGGACTCGGACAGATTGAAACCACTGAAGCTTTCTTT.